Listed here are 10 T cell receptor beta chains from one sample, sequenced in a study of regulatory T cells in long-lasting Graves disease. Documented time point: persistent/refractory GD, antithyroid drugs over 5 years with positive TRAb. Preparation of the TCR library used RNA extracted from PBMCs. Assembly of TCR beta libraries relied on iRepertoire HTBI primers together with Arm-PCR of CDR3 regions. Each CDR3 protein is one row after TCRdb ran MiXCR on the multiplex PCR reads. Of about 400,000 distinct CDR3 sequences listed, about a fifth were seen once; the top ten hold 20%. Sequences were derived from peripheral blood mononuclear cells (PBMCs), sampled when the disease was refractory, from a patient treated with antithyroid drugs. These receptors all stem from a female donor with Graves disease.

This clonotype was recorded many times. This chain joins TRBV28 and TRBJ2-7, with 9 bases fitting TRBD1. V shed 5 bases and J 5 bases; nucleotides not matched to a gene: 10. There are 15 residues in the CDR3. From germline, CDR1 is MDHEN and CDR2 SYDVKM. Here the CDR3 reads CASSQSRDRVHEQYF. CDR3 nucleotides: TGTGCCAGCAGTCAAAGCCGGGACAGGGTCCACGAGCAGTACTTC. Full variable domain (missing parts from reference TRBV28 and TRBJ2-7): DVKVTQSSRYLVKRTGEKVFLECVQDMDHENMFWYRQDPGLGLRLIYFSYDVKMKEKGDIPEGYSVSREKKERFSLILESASTNQTSMYLCASSQSRDRVHEQYFGPGTRLTVT.

This clonotype was seen a handful of times. The chain has TRBV19 and TRBJ1-5; possibly TRBD1 for D (6 bases). The germline gives CDR1 LNHDA, CDR2 SQIVND (reference sequence). V lost 5 bases, J lost 11 bases, and 25 bases lay in between. The CDR3 sequence is 16 residues long. The CDR3 sequence is CASSDPRDTQSKTQHF. As DNA, the CDR3 is TGTGCCAGTAGTGACCCCCGGGACACGCAAAGTAAGACCCAGCATTTT. The variable domain in full, completed from reference TRBV19 and TRBJ1-5, reads DGGITQSPKYLFRKEGQNVTLSCEQNLNHDAMYWYRQDPGQGLRLIYYSQIVNDFQKGDIAEGYSVSREKKESFPLTVTSAQKNPTAFYLCASSDPRDTQSKTQHFGDGTRLSIL.

The chain has TRBV28 and TRBJ2-2; D might be TRBD2 (5 bases). CDR1 and CDR2 (germline): MDHEN, SYDVKM. V lost 8 bases and J lost 1, with 14 bases in between. The CDR3 spans 15 residues. CDR3 sequence reads: CASWSPGGNTGELFF. The CDR3, as DNA: TGTGCCAGCTGGTCCCCAGGAGGGAACACCGGGGAGCTGTTTTTT.

The J gene is TRBJ2-5, the V gene TRBV25-1; D perhaps matches TRBD1 (6 bases). The CDR3 contains 15 residues. Deletions cut 0 bases from V and 4 bases from J, with 12 bases between. The germline gives CDR1 MGHDK, CDR2 SYGVNS. CDR3 loop: CASSEYQGPTETQYF. As DNA, the CDR3 is TGTGCCAGCAGTGAATATCAGGGGCCGACAGAGACCCAGTACTTC.

The chain recombines TRBV29-1 with TRBJ1-1; D gene uncertain. CDR1 is SQVTM and CDR2 is ANQGSEA in the germline V gene. The CDR3 is 14 amino acids. CDR3 nucleotide sequence: TGCGGCGCCGGGTTTGGACTCCTGAACACTGAAGCTTTCTTT. Translating it yields CGAGFGLLNTEAFF.

The chain has TRBV28 and TRBJ2-7; 9 positions match TRBD2. With V trimmed by 8 bases and J by 6 bases, 8 bases remained unmatched. Germline V gene lookup returns CDR1 MDHEN and CDR2 SYDVKM. The CDR3 has 13 residues. This chain's CDR3 is CASGSSGKGEQYF. The DNA of the CDR3 is TGTGCCAGCGGATCTAGCGGGAAGGGCGAGCAGTACTTC.

Concerning this clonotype: With a much larger clone just one base away, this may be a read error. The chain employs TRBV6-2 or TRBV6-3 and TRBJ2-7; D might be TRBD1 (6 bases). Trimming shortened V by 2 bases and J by 3 bases, and 11 bases separated the two germline ends. Per germline, CDR1 MNHEY and CDR2 SVGEGT. The CDR3 loop spans 14 amino acids. CDR3: CASSYPYRDYEQYF. The CDR3 region has the DNA TGTGCCAGCAGTTACCCGTACAGGGACTACGAGCAGTACTTC.

The chain has TRBV28 and TRBJ2-1, with 14 bases lining up with TRBD2. This CDR3 contains 16 residues. The V gene's germline CDR1 is MDHEN and CDR2 SYDVKM. V was clipped by 5 bases and J by 7 bases; unmatched bases: 7. The CDR3 nucleotides are TGTGCCAGCAGTCTCCCGACTAGCGGGGGGGGAAATGAGCAGTTCTTC. Translated, it gives CASSLPTSGGGNEQFF.

This clonotype showed up just a few times. The rearrangement joins TRBV7-9 to TRBJ1-2, with D perhaps matching TRBD1 (5 bases). Looked up from germline, CDR1 is SEHNR and CDR2 is FQNEAQ (reference sequence). V shed 1 base and J shed 2 bases, with 11 bases lying between them. This CDR3 is 15 amino acids long. The CDR3 region is CASSLVGRANYGYTF. CDR3 sequence (DNA): TGTGCCAGCAGCTTAGTCGGCAGGGCAAACTATGGCTACACCTTC.

The chain is built from TRBV10-2 and TRBJ2-3; D remains unclear. Looked up from germline, CDR1 is WSHSY and CDR2 is SAAADI. CDR3 size: 12 residues. Trimming removed 3 bases from V and 7 bases from J, with 8 bases in between. The CDR3 protein is CASSDQVNTQYF. CDR3 in DNA: TGCGCCAGCAGTGATCAGGTCAATACGCAGTATTTT.